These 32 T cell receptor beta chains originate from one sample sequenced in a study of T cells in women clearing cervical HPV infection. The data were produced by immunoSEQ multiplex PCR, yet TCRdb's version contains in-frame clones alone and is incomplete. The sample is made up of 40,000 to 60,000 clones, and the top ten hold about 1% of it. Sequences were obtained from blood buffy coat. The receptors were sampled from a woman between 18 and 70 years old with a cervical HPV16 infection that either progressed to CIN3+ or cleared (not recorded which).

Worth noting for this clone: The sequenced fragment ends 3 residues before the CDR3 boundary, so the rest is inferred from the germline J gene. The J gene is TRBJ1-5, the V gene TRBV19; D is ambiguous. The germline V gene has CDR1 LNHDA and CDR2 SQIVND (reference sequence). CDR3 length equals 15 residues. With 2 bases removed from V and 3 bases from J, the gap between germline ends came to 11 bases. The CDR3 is CASSISGVPNQPQHF. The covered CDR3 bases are TGTGCCAGTAGTATATCAGGAGTACCCAATCAGCCC.

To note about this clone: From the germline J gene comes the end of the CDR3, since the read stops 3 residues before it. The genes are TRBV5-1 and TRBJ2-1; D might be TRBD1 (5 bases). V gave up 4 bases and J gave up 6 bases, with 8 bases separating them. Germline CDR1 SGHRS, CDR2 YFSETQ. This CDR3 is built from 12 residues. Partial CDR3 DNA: TGCGCCAGCAGCGACAGCCCCAATGAG. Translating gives CASSDSPNE. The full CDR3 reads CASSDSPNEQFF.

CDR3 bases read: TGTGCCATCAGTGACCCGACTACTGCGGGGGCCGGCCTGTATACG. It is translated as CAISDPTTAGAGLYT. The whole CDR3 sequence reads CAISDPTTAGAGLYTQYF. The chain carries TRBV10-3 and TRBJ2-3, with D possibly being TRBD2 (7 bases). The read falls 3 residues short of the CDR3 end, and the missing part is taken from the germline J gene. The germline gives CDR1 ENHRY, CDR2 SYGVKD. V lost 3 bases to trimming and J lost 7 bases, with 26 bases between them. This CDR3 region has 18 residues.

The CDR3 protein is CASSIFAGTKGISNTEAFF. CDR3 DNA, as far as it was read: TGTGCCAGTAGTATTTTCGCCGGTACAAAGGGGATTAGTAACACTGAA. V and J are TRBV19 and TRBJ1-1, with D maybe TRBD1 (5 bases). The sequenced fragment ends 3 residues before the CDR3 boundary, so the rest is inferred from the germline J gene. V was shortened by 3 bases and J by 2 bases, with 25 bases between the two germline ends. Germline V lookup: CDR1 LNHDA, CDR2 SQIVND (reference sequence). The CDR3 totals 19 residues.

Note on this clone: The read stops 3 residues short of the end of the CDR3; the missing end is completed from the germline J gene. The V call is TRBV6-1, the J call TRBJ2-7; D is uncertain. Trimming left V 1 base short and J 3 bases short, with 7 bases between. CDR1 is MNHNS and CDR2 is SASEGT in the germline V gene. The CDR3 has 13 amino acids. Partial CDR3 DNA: TGTGCCAGCAGTGAAGGCAGGCTCTACGAG. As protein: CASSEGRLYE. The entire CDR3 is CASSEGRLYEQYF.

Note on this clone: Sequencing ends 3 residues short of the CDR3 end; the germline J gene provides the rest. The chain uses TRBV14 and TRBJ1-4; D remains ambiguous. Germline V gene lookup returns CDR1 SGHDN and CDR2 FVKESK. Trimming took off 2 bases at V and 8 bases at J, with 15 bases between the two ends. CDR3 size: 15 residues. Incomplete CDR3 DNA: TGTGCCAGCAGCCAATATAAAGGGCAAGGGGAAAAA. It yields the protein CASSQYKGQGEK. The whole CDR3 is CASSQYKGQGEKLFF. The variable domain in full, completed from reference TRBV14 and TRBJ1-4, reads EAGVTQFPSHSVIEKGQTVTLRCDPISGHDNLYWYRRVMGKEIKFLLHFVKESKQDESGMPNNRFLAERTGGTYSTLKVQPAELEDSGVYFCASSQYKGQGEKLFFGSGTQLSVL.

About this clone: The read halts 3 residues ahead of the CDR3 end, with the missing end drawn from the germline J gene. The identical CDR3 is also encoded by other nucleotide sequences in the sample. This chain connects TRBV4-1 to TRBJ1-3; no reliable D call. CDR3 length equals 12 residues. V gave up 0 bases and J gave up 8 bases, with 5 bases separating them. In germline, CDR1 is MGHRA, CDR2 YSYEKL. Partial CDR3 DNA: TGCGCCAGCAGCCAAGATTTAGACACC. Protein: CASSQDLDT. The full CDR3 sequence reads CASSQDLDTIYF.

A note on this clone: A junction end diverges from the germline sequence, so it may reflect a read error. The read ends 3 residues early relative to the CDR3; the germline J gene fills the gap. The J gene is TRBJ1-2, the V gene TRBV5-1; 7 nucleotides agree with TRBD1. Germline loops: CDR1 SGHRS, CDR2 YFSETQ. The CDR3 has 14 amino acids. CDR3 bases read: TGCGCCAGAAGCTTGGTGCAGGGGGGAAGAGGC. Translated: CARSLVQGGRG. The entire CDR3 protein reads CARSLVQGGRGYTF.

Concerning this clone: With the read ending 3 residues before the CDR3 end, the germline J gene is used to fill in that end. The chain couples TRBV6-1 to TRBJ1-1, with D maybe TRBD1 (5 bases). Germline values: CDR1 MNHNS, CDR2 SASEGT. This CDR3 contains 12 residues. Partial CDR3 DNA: TGTGCCAGCAGTGAAGGGGGCTTGGAA. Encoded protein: CASSEGGLE. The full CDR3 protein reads CASSEGGLEAFF.

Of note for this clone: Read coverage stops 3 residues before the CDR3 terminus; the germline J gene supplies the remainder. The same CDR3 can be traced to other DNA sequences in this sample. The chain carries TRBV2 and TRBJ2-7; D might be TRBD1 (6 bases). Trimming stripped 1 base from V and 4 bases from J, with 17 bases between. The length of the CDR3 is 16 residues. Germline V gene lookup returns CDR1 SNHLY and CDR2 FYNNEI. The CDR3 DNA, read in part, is TGTGCCAGCAGTGAAGACAGGGTTATCCCACCTTACGAG. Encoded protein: CASSEDRVIPPYE. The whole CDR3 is CASSEDRVIPPYEQYF.

The CDR3 protein is CASGSQGAGNTIYF. The DNA read from the CDR3 is TGTGCTAGTGGTTCTCAGGGGGCTGGAAACACC. This rearrangement joins TRBV12-5 to TRBJ1-3; TRBD1 aligns across 7 bases. The DNA ends 3 residues before the CDR3 does, and the rest of the CDR3 is filled in from the germline J gene. The junction had 2 bases not matched to a gene; V was cut back by 4 bases and J by 2 bases. The CDR3 contains 14 residues. Germline assignment: CDR1 LGHNT and CDR2 FRNRAP.

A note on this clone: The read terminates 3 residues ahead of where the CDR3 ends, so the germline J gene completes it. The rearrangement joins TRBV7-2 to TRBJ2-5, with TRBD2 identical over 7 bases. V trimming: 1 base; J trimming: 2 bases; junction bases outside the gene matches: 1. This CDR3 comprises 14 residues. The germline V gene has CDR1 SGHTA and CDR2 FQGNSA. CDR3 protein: CASSLGDYQETQYF. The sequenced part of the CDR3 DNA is TGTGCCAGCAGCTTAGGGGACTATCAAGAGACC.

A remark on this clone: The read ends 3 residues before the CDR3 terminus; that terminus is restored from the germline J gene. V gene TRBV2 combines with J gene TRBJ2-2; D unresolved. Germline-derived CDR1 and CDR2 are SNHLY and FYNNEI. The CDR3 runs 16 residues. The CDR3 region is CASSEGSQIYNSPLFF. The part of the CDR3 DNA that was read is TGTGCCAGCAGTGAAGGAAGTCAGATATATAATTCACCG.

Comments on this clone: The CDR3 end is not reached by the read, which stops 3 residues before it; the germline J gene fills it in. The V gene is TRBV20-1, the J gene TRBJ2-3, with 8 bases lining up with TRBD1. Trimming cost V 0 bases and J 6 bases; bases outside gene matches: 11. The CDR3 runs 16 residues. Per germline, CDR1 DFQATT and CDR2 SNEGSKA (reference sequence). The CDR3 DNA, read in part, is TGCAGTGCTAGAGACCCCAGGGGGCGAGGTGGGGATACG. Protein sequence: CSARDPRGRGGDT. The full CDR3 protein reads CSARDPRGRGGDTQYF.

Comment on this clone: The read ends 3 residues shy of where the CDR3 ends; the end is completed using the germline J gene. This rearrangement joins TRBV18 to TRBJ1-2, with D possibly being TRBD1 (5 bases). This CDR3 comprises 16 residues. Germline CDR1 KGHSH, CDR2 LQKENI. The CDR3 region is CASSHSRGGSYNDYTF. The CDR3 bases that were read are TGTGCCAGCTCACACAGTCGCGGGGGGTCCTACAATGAC.

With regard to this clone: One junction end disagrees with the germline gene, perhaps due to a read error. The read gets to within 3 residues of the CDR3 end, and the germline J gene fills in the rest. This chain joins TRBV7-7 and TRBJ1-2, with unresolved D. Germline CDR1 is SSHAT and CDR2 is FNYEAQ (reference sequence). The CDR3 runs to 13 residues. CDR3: CASSEASTDTYTF. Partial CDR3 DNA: TGTGCTAGCAGCGAGGCGAGCACAGATACC. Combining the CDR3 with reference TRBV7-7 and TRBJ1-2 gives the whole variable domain GAGVSQSPRYKVTKRGQDVTLRCDPISSHATLYWYQQALGQGPEFLTYFNYEAQPDKSGLPSDRFSAERPEGSISTLTIQRTEQRDSAMYRCASSEASTDTYTFGSGTRLTVV.

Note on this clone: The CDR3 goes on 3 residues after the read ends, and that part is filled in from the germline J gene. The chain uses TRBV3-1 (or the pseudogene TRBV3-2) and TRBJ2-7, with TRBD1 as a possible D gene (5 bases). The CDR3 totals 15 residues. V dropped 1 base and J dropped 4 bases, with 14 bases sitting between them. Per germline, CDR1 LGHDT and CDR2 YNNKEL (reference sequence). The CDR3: CASSQVTQGIYEQYF. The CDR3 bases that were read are TGTGCCAGCAGCCAAGTCACCCAGGGTATTTACGAG.

The CDR3 loop is CASSEATGGNSPLHF. Incomplete CDR3 DNA: TGTGCCAGCAGTGAAGCGACAGGGGGCAATTCACCC. This rearrangement joins TRBV6-1 to TRBJ1-6; 10 bases agree with TRBD1. The read halts 3 residues ahead of the CDR3 end, with the missing end drawn from the germline J gene. This CDR3 region has 15 residues. CDR1 MNHNS and CDR2 SASEGT come from the germline V gene. V shed 0 bases, J shed 7 bases, and the junction held 0 bases outside the gene matches.

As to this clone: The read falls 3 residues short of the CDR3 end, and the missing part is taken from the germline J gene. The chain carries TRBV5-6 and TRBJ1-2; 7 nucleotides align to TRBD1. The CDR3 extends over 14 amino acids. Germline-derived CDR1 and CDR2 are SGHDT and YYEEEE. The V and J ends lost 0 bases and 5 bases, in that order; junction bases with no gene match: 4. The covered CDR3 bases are TGTGCCAGCAGCTTGGACAGGGGAGGATATGGC. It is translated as CASSLDRGGYG. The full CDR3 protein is CASSLDRGGYGYTF.

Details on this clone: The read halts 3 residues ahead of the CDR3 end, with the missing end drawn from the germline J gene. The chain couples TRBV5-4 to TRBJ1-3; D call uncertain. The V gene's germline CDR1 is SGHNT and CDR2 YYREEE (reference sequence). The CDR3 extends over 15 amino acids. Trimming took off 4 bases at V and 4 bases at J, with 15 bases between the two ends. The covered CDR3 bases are TGTGCCAGCAGCGCACTAACTAGTGCCGGAAACACC. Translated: CASSALTSAGNT. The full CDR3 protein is CASSALTSAGNTIYF.

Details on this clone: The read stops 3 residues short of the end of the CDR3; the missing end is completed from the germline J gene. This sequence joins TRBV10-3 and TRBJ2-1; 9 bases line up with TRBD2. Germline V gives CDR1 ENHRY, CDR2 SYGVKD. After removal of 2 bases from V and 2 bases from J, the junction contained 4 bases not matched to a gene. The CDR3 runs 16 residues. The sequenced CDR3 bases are TGTGCCATCAGTGAGACCAGCGGGGGGCCCTACAATGAG. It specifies CAISETSGGPYNE. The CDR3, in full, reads CAISETSGGPYNEQFF.

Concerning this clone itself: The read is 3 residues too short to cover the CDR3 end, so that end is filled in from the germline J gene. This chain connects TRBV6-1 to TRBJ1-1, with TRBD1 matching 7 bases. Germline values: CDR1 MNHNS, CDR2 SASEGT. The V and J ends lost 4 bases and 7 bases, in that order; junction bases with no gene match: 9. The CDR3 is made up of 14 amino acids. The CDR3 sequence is CASSALGQEGEAFF. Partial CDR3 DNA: TGTGCCAGCAGTGCGCTCGGACAGGAGGGTGAA.

The CDR3 sequence is CASSIGSGAYKNIQYF. The DNA read from the CDR3 is TGTGCCAGTAGTATAGGGTCTGGGGCTTACAAAAACATT. The chain links TRBV19 to TRBJ2-4, with D maybe TRBD1 (5 bases). The sequenced fragment ends 3 residues before the CDR3 boundary, so the rest is inferred from the germline J gene. The V gene's germline CDR1 is LNHDA and CDR2 SQIVND (reference sequence). Trimming took off 1 base at V and 3 bases at J, with 13 bases between the two ends. This CDR3 has 16 residues.

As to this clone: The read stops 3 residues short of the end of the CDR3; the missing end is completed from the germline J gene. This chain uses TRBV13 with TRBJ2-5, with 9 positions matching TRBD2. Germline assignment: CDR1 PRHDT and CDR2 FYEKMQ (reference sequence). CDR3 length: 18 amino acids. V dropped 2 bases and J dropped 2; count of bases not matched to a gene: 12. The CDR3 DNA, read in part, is TGTGCCAGCAGCTTAAAGGCGGGGGGGCCTCCCCTACAAGAGACC. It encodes CASSLKAGGPPLQET. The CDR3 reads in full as CASSLKAGGPPLQETQYF.

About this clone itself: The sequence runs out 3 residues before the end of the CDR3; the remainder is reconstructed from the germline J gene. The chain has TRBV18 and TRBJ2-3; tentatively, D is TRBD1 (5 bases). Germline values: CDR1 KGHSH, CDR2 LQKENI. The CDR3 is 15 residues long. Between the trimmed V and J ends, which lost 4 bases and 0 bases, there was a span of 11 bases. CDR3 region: CASSLRQTSTDTQYF. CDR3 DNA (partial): TGTGCCAGCTCACTCAGACAGACTAGCACAGATACG.

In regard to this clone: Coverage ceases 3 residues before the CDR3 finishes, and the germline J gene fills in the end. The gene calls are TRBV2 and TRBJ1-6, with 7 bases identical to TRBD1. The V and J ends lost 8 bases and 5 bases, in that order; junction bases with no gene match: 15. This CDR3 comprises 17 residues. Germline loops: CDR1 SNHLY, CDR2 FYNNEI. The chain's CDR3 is CASLLTLRDSNNSPLHF. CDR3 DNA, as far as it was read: TGTGCCAGCCTATTAACGCTACGGGACAGCAATAATTCACCC.

CDR3 sequence reads: CASSPGQGDWYGQYF. The DNA read from the CDR3 is TGTGCCAGCAGCCCCGGACAGGGGGATTGGTATGGT. The V gene is TRBV7-9, the J gene TRBJ2-4; 10 bases fit TRBD1. The read finishes 3 residues shy of the CDR3 end, and the germline J gene is used to complete it. The CDR3 sequence is 15 residues long. CDR1 and CDR2 from the germline V gene are SEHNR and FQNEAQ (reference sequence).

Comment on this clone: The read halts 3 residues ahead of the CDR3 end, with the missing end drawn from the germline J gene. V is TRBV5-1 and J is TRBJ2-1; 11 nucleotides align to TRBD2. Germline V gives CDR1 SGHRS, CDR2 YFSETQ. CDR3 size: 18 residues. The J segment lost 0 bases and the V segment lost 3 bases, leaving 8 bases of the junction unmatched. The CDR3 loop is CASSWLAGGAHSYNEQFF. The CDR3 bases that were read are TGCGCCAGCAGCTGGCTAGCGGGGGGTGCCCACTCCTACAATGAG.

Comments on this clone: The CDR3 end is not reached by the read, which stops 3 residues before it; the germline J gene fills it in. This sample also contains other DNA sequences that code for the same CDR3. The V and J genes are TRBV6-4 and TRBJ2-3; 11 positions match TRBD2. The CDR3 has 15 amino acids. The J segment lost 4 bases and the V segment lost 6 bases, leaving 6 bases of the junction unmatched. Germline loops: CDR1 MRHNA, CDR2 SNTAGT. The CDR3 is CASSPTSGGADTQYF. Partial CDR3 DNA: TGTGCCAGCAGCCCAACTAGCGGGGGTGCAGATACG.

CDR3 residues: CASSFPGQGSYEQYF. The CDR3 DNA, read in part, is TGCGCCAGCAGCTTCCCGGGACAGGGGTCCTACGAG. The chain combines TRBV5-1 with TRBJ2-7; 10 bases map to TRBD1. Coverage ceases 3 residues before the CDR3 finishes, and the germline J gene fills in the end. With 2 bases clipped from V and 1 base from J, the junction kept 3 bases outside the gene matches. CDR1 and CDR2 (germline): SGHRS, YFSETQ. CDR3 length: 15 amino acids.

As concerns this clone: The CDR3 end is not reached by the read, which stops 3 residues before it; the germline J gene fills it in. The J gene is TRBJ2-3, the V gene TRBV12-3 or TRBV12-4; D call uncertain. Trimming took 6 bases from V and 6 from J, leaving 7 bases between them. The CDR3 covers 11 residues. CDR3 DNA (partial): TGTGCCAGCAGCCCTCAGGATACG. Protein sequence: CASSPQDT. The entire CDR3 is CASSPQDTQYF.

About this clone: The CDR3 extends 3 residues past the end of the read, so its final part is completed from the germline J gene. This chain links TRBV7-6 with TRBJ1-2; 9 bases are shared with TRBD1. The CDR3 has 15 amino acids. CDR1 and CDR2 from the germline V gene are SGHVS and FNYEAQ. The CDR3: CASSLARGTGNDYTF. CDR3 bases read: TGTGCCAGCAGCTTAGCGAGAGGGACAGGGAATGAC.